This TCR beta chain was observed in a study of Ad26.COV2.S vaccination and SARS-CoV-2 variants. Study background: The donor belonged to the COV1001 Ad26.COV2.S trial arm. Broader study findings: Participants given vaccine showed non-spike TCR breadth similar to that of placebo recipients.

The repertoire was sequenced with immunoSEQ multiplex PCR; TCRdb's copy has only in-frame clones and lacks some. Of about 500,000 clones in the sample, around 89% were seen once. Treatment specified: around 19 received Ad26.COV2.S at low or high dose, single or two shots; about 5 received placebo; per-sample allocation not given. Day 63 following the first vaccine or placebo injection was when the samples were taken. The CDR3 is 15 amino acids. V was cut by 3 bases and J by 0 bases, with 8 bases left in between. CDR1 is MGHRA and CDR2 is YSYEKL in the germline V gene. On this clone: Its antigen remains unidentified.

Sequences were derived from peripheral blood, sampled in a trial of Ad26.COV2.S vaccine versus placebo. The V and J genes are TRBV4-1 and TRBJ2-2; the D gene is possibly TRBD1 (5 bases). This TCR was sampled from a person aged 18 to 59 who received the Ad26.COV2.S COVID-19 vaccine or a placebo. CDR3: CASSQPTANTGELFF. For the CDR3, the DNA is TGCGCCAGCAGCCAGCCGACAGCGAACACCGGGGAGCTGTTTTTT.